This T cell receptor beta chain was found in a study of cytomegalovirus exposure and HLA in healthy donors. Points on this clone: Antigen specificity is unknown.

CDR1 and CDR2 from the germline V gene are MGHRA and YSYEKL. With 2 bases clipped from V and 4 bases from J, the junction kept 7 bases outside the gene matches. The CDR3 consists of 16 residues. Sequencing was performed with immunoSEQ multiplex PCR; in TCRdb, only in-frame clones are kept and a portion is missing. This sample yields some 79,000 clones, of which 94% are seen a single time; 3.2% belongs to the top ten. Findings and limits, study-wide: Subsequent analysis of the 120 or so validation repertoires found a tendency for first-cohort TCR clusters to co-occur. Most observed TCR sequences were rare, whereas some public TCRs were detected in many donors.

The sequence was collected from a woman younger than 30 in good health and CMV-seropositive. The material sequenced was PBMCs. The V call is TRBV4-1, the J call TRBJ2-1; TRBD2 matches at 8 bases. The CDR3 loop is CASSQLTGGGYNEQFF. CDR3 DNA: TGCGCCAGCAGCCAACTAACGGGAGGGGGGTACAATGAGCAGTTCTTC.